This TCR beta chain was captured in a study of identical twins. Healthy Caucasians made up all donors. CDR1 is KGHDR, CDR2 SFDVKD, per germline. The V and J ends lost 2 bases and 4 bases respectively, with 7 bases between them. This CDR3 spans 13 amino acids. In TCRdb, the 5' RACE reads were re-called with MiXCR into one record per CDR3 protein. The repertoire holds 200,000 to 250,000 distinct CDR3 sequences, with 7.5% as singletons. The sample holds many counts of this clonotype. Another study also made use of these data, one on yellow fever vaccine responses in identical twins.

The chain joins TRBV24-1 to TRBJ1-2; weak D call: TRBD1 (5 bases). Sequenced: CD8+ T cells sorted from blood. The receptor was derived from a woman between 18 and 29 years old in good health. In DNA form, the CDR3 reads TGTGCCACCAGTGATTCCAGGGTCTATGGCTACACCTTC. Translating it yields CATSDSRVYGYTF.